The 16 T cell receptor beta chains below all came from one sample that was sequenced in a study of T cell responses to AZD1222 COVID-19 vaccine. Data came from immunoSEQ multiplex PCR; TCRdb stores just in-frame clones and leaves some out. The sample has around 130,000 clones; approximately 88% are singletons. Sample: peripheral blood, taken 28 days after the second AZD1222 dose. These receptors all stem from an adult who received the AZD1222 COVID-19 vaccine.

The rearrangement uses TRBV4-2 and TRBJ1-3, with 10 bases matching TRBD1. The CDR3 extends over 17 amino acids. V was clipped by 1 base and J by 0 bases; unmatched bases: 3. The germline V gene encodes CDR1 LGHNA and CDR2 YNFKEQ. DNA of the CDR3: TGTGCCAGCAGCCAAGTAGGGACAGGGGCCTCTGGAAACACCATATATTTT. It is translated as CASSQVGTGASGNTIYF.

The J gene is TRBJ2-5, the V gene TRBV15; 8 bases line up with TRBD1. After removal of 5 bases from V and 4 bases from J, the junction contained 0 bases not matched to a gene. This CDR3 is 12 amino acids long. Germline V CDR1 and CDR2: LNHNV, YYDKDF (reference sequence). CDR3 sequence: CATSGQGETQYF. The CDR3 nucleotides read TGTGCCACCAGCGGACAGGGAGAGACCCAGTACTTC.

The J gene is TRBJ2-2, the V gene TRBV6-2 or TRBV6-3, with TRBD1 as a possible D gene (6 bases). This CDR3 contains 14 residues. V shed 6 bases and J shed 4 bases, with 12 bases lying between them. Germline CDR1 MNHEY, CDR2 SVGEGT. This chain's CDR3 is CASSNRESTGELFF. The CDR3 coding sequence is TGTGCCAGCAGCAACAGGGAGAGCACCGGGGAGCTGTTTTTT.

Note on this clone: The same CDR3 can be traced to other DNA sequences in this sample. The chain has TRBV2 and TRBJ1-6, with D uncertain. The CDR3 length is 13 residues. Trimming stripped 3 bases from V and 7 bases from J, with 7 bases between. The V gene's germline CDR1 is SNHLY and CDR2 FYNNEI. In nucleotides, the CDR3 is TGTGCCAGCAGTGAGGGGTTCAATTCACCCCTCCACTTT. This sequence encodes CASSEGFNSPLHF.

This chain connects TRBV27 to TRBJ1-2; D might be TRBD1 (6 bases). Germline CDR1 and CDR2: MNHEY and SMNVEV (reference sequence). The germline V and J ends were trimmed by 5 bases and 8 bases, with 18 bases remaining between them. This CDR3 spans 14 amino acids. CDR3 in DNA: TGTGCCAGCAGTCAACGGTGGGGGGCGGGGGGCTACACCTTC. It is translated as CASSQRWGAGGYTF.

V usage is TRBV6-2 or TRBV6-3 and J usage is TRBJ2-7; 10 bases align to TRBD1. The CDR3 is made up of 16 amino acids. Germline CDR1 MNHEY, CDR2 SVGEGT. With V trimmed by 5 bases and J by 3 bases, 10 bases remained unmatched. The CDR3 DNA reads as TGTGCCAGCAGTCGCGGGGCGACAGGGGGCTTCTACGAGCAGTACTTC. Amino acids: CASSRGATGGFYEQYF.

J is TRBJ1-6 and V is TRBV5-1; D uncertain. This CDR3 has 14 residues. V was pared by 0 bases and J by 12 bases, with 13 bases between. Germline V gene sequence: CDR1 SGHRS, CDR2 YFSETQ. The chain's CDR3 is CASSLDLGSKPLHF. For the CDR3, the DNA is TGCGCCAGCAGCTTGGATTTGGGGAGTAAACCCCTCCACTTT.

This chain joins TRBV28 and TRBJ2-5; the D gene is possibly TRBD2 (5 bases). V was shortened by 1 base and J by 7 bases, with 7 bases between the two germline ends. In germline, CDR1 is MDHEN, CDR2 SYDVKM. The CDR3 extends over 12 amino acids. CDR3 coding DNA: TGTGCCAGCAGTTTATATCGGGGGACCCAGTACTTC. Translating it yields CASSLYRGTQYF.

This chain links TRBV30 with TRBJ2-5, with D unresolved. The V end was cut by 0 bases, the J end by 5 bases, with 10 bases between. Per germline, CDR1 GTSNPN and CDR2 SVGIG (reference sequence). The CDR3 spans 13 residues. The CDR3, as DNA: TGTGCCTGGAGTGTACGTCAGTTGGAGACCCAGTACTTC. Translation gives CAWSVRQLETQYF.

The chain couples TRBV19 to TRBJ2-7, with no clear D. V gave up 3 bases and J gave up 6 bases, with 12 bases separating them. The CDR3 is 13 amino acids. Per the germline V gene, CDR1 is LNHDA and CDR2 is SQIVND (reference sequence). In nucleotides, the CDR3 is TGTGCCAGTAGTATTGCTACTTGGTCCGAGCAGTACTTC. Translated: CASSIATWSEQYF.

The chain uses TRBV7-9 and TRBJ2-2; TRBD2 might be the D (6 bases). The CDR3 spans 16 residues. From germline, CDR1 is SEHNR and CDR2 FQNEAQ (reference sequence). V lost 4 bases and J 4 bases, leaving 16 bases between the germline ends. CDR3 sequence: CASSSSMKAGTGELFF. Written as DNA, the CDR3 is TGTGCCAGCAGCTCGAGCATGAAAGCGGGCACCGGGGAGCTGTTTTTT. Filled out from reference TRBV7-9 and TRBJ2-2, the complete variable domain reads DTGVSQNPRHKITKRGQNVTFRCDPISEHNRLYWYRQTLGQGPEFLTYFQNEAQLEKSRLLSDRFSAERPKGSFSTLEIQRTEQGDSAMYLCASSSSMKAGTGELFFGEGSRLTVL.

CDR3 protein: CASSLPLPGGSSQETQYF. CDR3 DNA sequence: TGCGCCAGCAGCCTACCTCTTCCAGGGGGTTCATCCCAAGAGACCCAGTACTTC. The V call is TRBV4-1, the J call TRBJ2-5, with TRBD1 identical over 7 bases. CDR1 is MGHRA, CDR2 YSYEKL, per germline. This CDR3 has 18 residues. Trimming took 4 bases from V and 1 from J; bases not matched to a gene: 15.

The gene calls are TRBV5-1 and TRBJ2-5; 10 nucleotides agree with TRBD1. V was clipped by 7 bases and J by 2 bases; unmatched bases: 2. The germline V gene encodes CDR1 SGHRS and CDR2 YFSETQ. CDR3 size: 13 residues. The CDR3 DNA sequence: TGCGCCAGCCGGGGACAGGGGCAAGAGACCCAGTACTTC. Translating gives CASRGQGQETQYF.

V usage is TRBV7-9 and J usage is TRBJ1-3; TRBD1 matches 7 bases. The CDR3 runs to 15 residues. Per the germline V gene, CDR1 is SEHNR and CDR2 is FQNEAQ (reference sequence). V lost 5 bases, J lost 4 bases, and 8 bases stayed unmatched. The CDR3 is CASSPPQGLGNTIYF. The CDR3, as DNA: TGTGCCAGCAGCCCCCCACAGGGGTTAGGAAACACCATATATTTT.

The chain has TRBV7-9 and TRBJ2-1, with no clear D. V lost 1 base, J lost 2 bases, and 9 bases lay in between. The length of the CDR3 is 15 residues. Germline lookup yields CDR1 SEHNR and CDR2 FQNEAQ (reference sequence). The CDR3 DNA sequence: TGTGCCAGCAGCTTAGATCCGGGCGCCTACAATGAGCAGTTCTTC. Amino acid sequence: CASSLDPGAYNEQFF.

This clone was recorded a few times. The genes are TRBV7-3 and TRBJ1-6; 8 bases are shared with TRBD1. The ends lost 0 bases at V and 5 bases at J; junction bases unmatched: 0. The germline V gene has CDR1 SGHTA and CDR2 FQGTGA. The CDR3 is 15 amino acids. CDR3: CASSLTGQDNSPLHF. DNA of the CDR3: TGTGCCAGCAGCTTAACGGGACAGGATAATTCACCCCTCCACTTT.